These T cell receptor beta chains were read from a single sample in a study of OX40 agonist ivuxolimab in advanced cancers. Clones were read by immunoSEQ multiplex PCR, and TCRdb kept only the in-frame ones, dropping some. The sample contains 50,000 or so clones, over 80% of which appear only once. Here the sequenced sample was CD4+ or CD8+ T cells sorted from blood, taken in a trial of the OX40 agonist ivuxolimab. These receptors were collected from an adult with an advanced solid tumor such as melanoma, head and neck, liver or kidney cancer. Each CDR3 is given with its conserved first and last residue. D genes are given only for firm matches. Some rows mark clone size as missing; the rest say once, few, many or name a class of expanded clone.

DNA: TGTGCCAGCAGCGCGGGACTAGCGGGGGGAAATGAGCAGTTCTTC
CDR3: CASSAGLAGGNEQFF
J: TRBJ2-1
D: TRBD2
size: -
V: TRBV11-2

DNA: TGTGCCAGCAGCCAAGAGGTCCTCTTTAGTGGCTACACCTTC
CDR3: CASSQEVLFSGYTF
J: TRBJ1-2
D: -
size: once
V: TRBV7-9

DNA: TGTGCCAGCAGCGGGCCTAGCACAGATACGCAGTATTTT
CDR3: CASSGPSTDTQYF
J: TRBJ2-3
D: -
size: -
V: TRBV9

DNA: TGTGCCAGTAGCATACAGAGCTCTGGAAACACCATATATTTT
CDR3: CASSIQSSGNTIYF
J: TRBJ1-3
D: -
size: -
V: TRBV19

DNA: TGTGCCAGTAGCGGGAGGTACTACAATGAGCAGTTCTTC
CDR3: CASSGRYYNEQFF
J: TRBJ2-1
D: TRBD2
size: -
V: TRBV19

DNA: TGCGCCAGCAGGAGGCCCGGCGGAAGAGCCTCTGGAAACACCATATATTTT
CDR3: CASRRPGGRASGNTIYF
J: TRBJ1-3
D: -
size: -
V: TRBV10-1

DNA: TGTGCCAGCAGTGAAAACCCCGACACAGATACGCAGTATTTT
CDR3: CASSENPDTDTQYF
J: TRBJ2-3
D: -
size: -
V: TRBV2

DNA: TGTGCCAGCAGTTTAAAGGGGGCGGCGAGCTCCTACGAGCAGTACTTC
CDR3: CASSLKGAASSYEQYF
J: TRBJ2-7
D: TRBD1
size: -
V: TRBV27

DNA: TGCGCCAGCAGCTTGGACGGGGGCATCGGCTACAATGAGCAGTTCTTC
CDR3: CASSLDGGIGYNEQFF
J: TRBJ2-1
D: -
size: -
V: TRBV5-1

DNA: TGTGCCAGCTCTAGTCCGGACAGGGGTGAAAAACTGTTTTTT
CDR3: CASSSPDRGEKLFF
J: TRBJ1-4
D: TRBD1
size: -
V: TRBV18

DNA: TGTGCCAGCAGTGAGGGGCCTAGCTCTGGAAACACCATATATTTT
CDR3: CASSEGPSSGNTIYF
J: TRBJ1-3
D: -
size: -
V: TRBV28

DNA: TGTGCCAGCAGCTTATCGGCAGGCCGGCGCTCTGGGGCCAACGTCCTGACTTTC
CDR3: CASSLSAGRRSGANVLTF
J: TRBJ2-6
D: -
size: -
V: TRBV7-8

DNA: TGTGCCAGCAGTCACACTAGCGGGGGCTACACAGATACGCAGTATTTT
CDR3: CASSHTSGGYTDTQYF
J: TRBJ2-3
D: TRBD2
size: -
V: TRBV6-6

DNA: TGTGCCAGTAGGACGGCAGCCTCGGATGGCTACACCTTC
CDR3: CASRTAASDGYTF
J: TRBJ1-2
D: -
size: -
V: TRBV19

DNA: TGCGCCAGCAGCGCGAGACAGGGGGCATACGAGCAGTACTTC
CDR3: CASSARQGAYEQYF
J: TRBJ2-7
D: TRBD1
size: -
V: TRBV5-1

DNA: TGTGCCAGCAGTTCCGACTACACTGAAGCTTTCTTT
CDR3: CASSSDYTEAFF
J: TRBJ1-1
D: -
size: -
V: TRBV28

DNA: TGTGCCAGCAGTGAATTTGGCGGGACCACCTACGAGCAGTACTTC
CDR3: CASSEFGGTTYEQYF
J: TRBJ2-7
D: -
size: -
V: TRBV6-1

DNA: TGTGCCAGCAGTACCCGGGCCAGCAACGAGCAGTACTTC
CDR3: CASSTRASNEQYF
J: TRBJ2-7
D: -
size: -
V: TRBV6-1

DNA: TGTGCCAGCAGCTCGGGCGGGGGGAGCAATCAGCCCCAGCATTTT
CDR3: CASSSGGGSNQPQHF
J: TRBJ1-5
D: -
size: -
V: TRBV5-4

DNA: TGTGCCAGCAGCTTGGGGACAGGGAACTATGGCTACACCTTC
CDR3: CASSLGTGNYGYTF
J: TRBJ1-2
D: TRBD1
size: -
V: TRBV5-4

DNA: TGCGCCAGCAGCACCACACAGGGGAAGAAATACAATGAGCAGTTCTTC
CDR3: CASSTTQGKKYNEQFF
J: TRBJ2-1
D: TRBD1
size: -
V: TRBV4-1

DNA: TGTGCCAGCAGGCCACAGGGGGCTGGAAACACCATATATTTT
CDR3: CASRPQGAGNTIYF
J: TRBJ1-3
D: TRBD1
size: -
V: TRBV2

DNA: TGTGCCTCCAAGACAGGGACTAATGAAAAACTGTTTTTT
CDR3: CASKTGTNEKLFF
J: TRBJ1-4
D: TRBD1
size: -
V: TRBV19

DNA: TGTGCCAGCAGCCCACGAACCTACGAGCAGTACTTC
CDR3: CASSPRTYEQYF
J: TRBJ2-7
D: -
size: -
V: TRBV7-2

DNA: TGTGCCAGCAGCTTAGCGGTAGGGGATTCACCCCTCCACTTT
CDR3: CASSLAVGDSPLHF
J: TRBJ1-6
D: -
size: -
V: TRBV7-6

DNA: TGTGCCAGCTCACTCGATGGGGCCGACACCGGGGAGCTGTTTTTT
CDR3: CASSLDGADTGELFF
J: TRBJ2-2
D: -
size: -
V: TRBV18

DNA: TGTGCCAGCAGCCTTGGGACAGGGTTGGATACGCAGTATTTT
CDR3: CASSLGTGLDTQYF
J: TRBJ2-3
D: TRBD1
size: -
V: TRBV7-6

DNA: TGTGCCAGCAGCCCAGCACCGCCAAATGAGCAGTTCTTC
CDR3: CASSPAPPNEQFF
J: TRBJ2-1
D: -
size: -
V: TRBV5-4

DNA: TGTGCCATCAGTGAGTCCCAAGGGGGCACTGAAGCTTTCTTT
CDR3: CAISESQGGTEAFF
J: TRBJ1-1
D: -
size: -
V: TRBV10-3

DNA: TGTGCCAGCAGACAGGACGGGGAAAAACTGTTTTTT
CDR3: CASRQDGEKLFF
J: TRBJ1-4
D: -
size: -
V: TRBV2

DNA: TGCGCCAGCAGCGTGGGACTAGCGGGAGTTGAGACCCAGTACTTC
CDR3: CASSVGLAGVETQYF
J: TRBJ2-5
D: TRBD2
size: -
V: TRBV5-1

DNA: TGTGCCAGCAGCCGAGGACTAGCGGGAGCCTACGGGGAGCTGTTTTTT
CDR3: CASSRGLAGAYGELFF
J: TRBJ2-2
D: TRBD2
size: -
V: TRBV7-8

DNA: TGTGCCAGCAGTCAAACTTGGACAGGGGAGCACTATGGCTACACCTTC
CDR3: CASSQTWTGEHYGYTF
J: TRBJ1-2
D: TRBD1
size: -
V: TRBV5-6

DNA: TGTGCCAGCAGCTGGACCGGGACAGGGGAGGAGACCCAGTACTTC
CDR3: CASSWTGTGEETQYF
J: TRBJ2-5
D: TRBD1
size: -
V: TRBV5-5

DNA: TGTGCCAGCAGCCCAGGAGGTGCAGGGGGCACCGGGGAGCTGTTTTTT
CDR3: CASSPGGAGGTGELFF
J: TRBJ2-2
D: TRBD1
size: -
V: TRBV28

DNA: TGTGCCAGCGGCCCTGGGGACTCCGGACGGACCCAGTACTTC
CDR3: CASGPGDSGRTQYF
J: TRBJ2-5
D: -
size: -
V: TRBV9

DNA: TGTGCCACAAGCACGTTCGGCAGGGGAATGACTAATTCACCCCTCCACTTT
CDR3: CATSTFGRGMTNSPLHF
J: TRBJ1-6
D: -
size: -
V: TRBV27

DNA: TGCGCCAGCAGCCAAGCCGGGAGTAAAGGCACAGATACGCAGTATTTT
CDR3: CASSQAGSKGTDTQYF
J: TRBJ2-3
D: -
size: -
V: TRBV4-1

DNA: TGTGCCAGCAGCCCCTGGACAGAGACGACCTACGAGCAGTACTTC
CDR3: CASSPWTETTYEQYF
J: TRBJ2-7
D: -
size: -
V: TRBV11-2

DNA: TGTGCCAGCAGCCGCGGACGGCGCTATGGCTACACCTTC
CDR3: CASSRGRRYGYTF
J: TRBJ1-2
D: -
size: -
V: TRBV5-8

DNA: TGTGCCAGCAGCAGGGGACGGGCCTATGGCTACACCTTC
CDR3: CASSRGRAYGYTF
J: TRBJ1-2
D: -
size: -
V: TRBV9

DNA: TGTGCCAGCGGAGGGACAGCCTACGAGCAGTACTTC
CDR3: CASGGTAYEQYF
J: TRBJ2-7
D: -
size: -
V: TRBV2

DNA: TGTGCCAGCACTCGATTTAAGGGAGCCAACCACGAGCAGTACTTC
CDR3: CASTRFKGANHEQYF
J: TRBJ2-7
D: -
size: -
V: TRBV11-2

DNA: TGTGCCAGCTCACCAACTAGCGGGGGCGCTAGCTCCTACGAGCAGTACTTC
CDR3: CASSPTSGGASSYEQYF
J: TRBJ2-7
D: TRBD2
size: -
V: TRBV18